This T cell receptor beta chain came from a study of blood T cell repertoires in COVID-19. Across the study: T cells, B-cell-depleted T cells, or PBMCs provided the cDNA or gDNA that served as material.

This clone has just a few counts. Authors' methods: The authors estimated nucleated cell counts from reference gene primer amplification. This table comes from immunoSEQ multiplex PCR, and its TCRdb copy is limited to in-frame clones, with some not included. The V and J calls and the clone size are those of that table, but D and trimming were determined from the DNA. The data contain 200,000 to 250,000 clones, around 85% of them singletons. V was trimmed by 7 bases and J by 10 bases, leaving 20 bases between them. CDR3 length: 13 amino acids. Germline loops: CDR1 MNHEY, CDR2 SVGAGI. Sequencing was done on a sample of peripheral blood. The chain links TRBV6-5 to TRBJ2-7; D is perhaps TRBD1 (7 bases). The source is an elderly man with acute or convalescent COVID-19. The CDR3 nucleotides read TGTGCCAGCACCTTCTCGCAGGGGGGCCGACAGTACTTC. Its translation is CASTFSQGGRQYF.